Below, 10 T cell receptor beta chains from the same sample are listed, as sequenced in a study of blood T cell repertoires in COVID-19. Some clones are missing from TCRdb's copy, which holds only in-frame ones; the method was immunoSEQ multiplex PCR. Among around 200,000 clones listed, roughly 85% were seen once. Sequences were obtained from PBMCs or T cells enriched from blood (not recorded which). The receptor set was obtained from a man aged 35-49 years who had recovered from COVID-19.

This sequence joins TRBV9 and TRBJ2-7; TRBD1 might be the D (5 bases). V lost 0 bases and J 2 bases, leaving 12 bases between the germline ends. Looked up from germline, CDR1 is SGDLS and CDR2 is YYNGEE. The CDR3 totals 15 residues. Here the CDR3 reads CASSVDGQGTYEQYF. In DNA form, the CDR3 reads TGTGCCAGCAGCGTAGATGGGCAGGGCACCTACGAGCAGTACTTC.

This clone was recorded many times. The chain uses TRBV30 and TRBJ2-7; 7 bases line up with TRBD2. The CDR3 sequence is 13 residues long. V lost 3 bases to trimming and J lost 5 bases; unmatched junction nucleotides: 7. CDR1 GTSNPN and CDR2 SVGIG come from the germline V gene (reference sequence). The chain's CDR3 is CAWRSGEWNEQYF. The CDR3 DNA is TGTGCCTGGAGGAGCGGGGAATGGAACGAGCAGTACTTC.

The chain uses TRBV10-3 and TRBJ2-3; possible D gene TRBD2, 7 bases. V was clipped by 6 bases and J by 0 bases, with 28 bases between them. Germline CDR1 is ENHRY and CDR2 is SYGVKD. The CDR3 loop spans 20 amino acids. The CDR3 nucleotides are TGTGCCATCAGCCCCACAGGGATGCTGAGCGGGGATCTTAGCACAGATACGCAGTATTTT. Protein: CAISPTGMLSGDLSTDTQYF.

This chain links TRBV6-5 with TRBJ1-6, with D hard to call. Germline V gene data show CDR1 as MNHEY and CDR2 as SVGAGI. Deletions cut 2 bases from V and 4 bases from J, with 6 bases between. The CDR3 spans 14 residues. The DNA for the CDR3 is TGTGCCAGCAGTTACGCACGGTATAATTCACCCCTCCACTTT. This codes for CASSYARYNSPLHF.

This clone was recorded a few times. This chain links TRBV5-4 with TRBJ1-2; D not certain. Trimming removed 1 base at V and 4 bases at J, with 8 bases between. CDR1 is SGHNT, CDR2 YYREEE, per germline (reference sequence). This CDR3 comprises 13 residues. The CDR3 bases are TGTGCCAGCAGCTTGAACAGCCTCTATGGCTACACCTTC. The encoded protein is CASSLNSLYGYTF.

CDR3 loop: CASSFVSPTGELFF. As DNA, the CDR3 is TGTGCCAGCAGTTTCGTCAGTCCAACCGGGGAGCTGTTTTTT. J is TRBJ2-2 and V is TRBV2; D unclear. This CDR3 contains 14 residues. The V end was cut by 5 bases, the J end by 5 bases, with 12 bases between. Looked up from germline, CDR1 is SNHLY and CDR2 is FYNNEI.

As for this clone: The junction and the germline gene differ at one end; a read error may be behind it. The chain uses TRBV9 and TRBJ1-2; TRBD1 is a possible D gene (5 bases). The CDR3 is made up of 10 amino acids. Germline V gives CDR1 SGDLS, CDR2 YYNGEE. This CDR3 is CASSEGQGSF. In DNA form, the CDR3 reads TGTGCCAGCAGCGAGGGGCAGGGTTCCTTC. The full variable domain, rest sourced from reference TRBV9 and TRBJ1-2, is DSGVTQTPKHLITATGQRVTLRCSPRSGDLSVYWYQQSLDQGLQFLIQYYNGEERAKGNILERFSAQQFPDLHSELNLSSLELGDSALYFCASSEGQGSFGSGTRLTVV.

This clone was observed a single time. This chain connects TRBV7-3 to TRBJ1-2, with D unresolved. This CDR3 is built from 13 residues. Trimming pared 5 bases from V and 8 bases from J, leaving 15 bases between. Germline V gives CDR1 SGHTA, CDR2 FQGTGA. The CDR3 spells CASSPSPLLGYTF. In nucleotides, the CDR3 is TGTGCCAGCAGCCCCTCCCCCCTTTTGGGCTACACCTTC.

The V gene is TRBV5-1, the J gene TRBJ2-1, with D possibly TRBD1 on 7 matching bases. CDR3 length: 15 residues. Trimming took 4 bases from V and 1 from J, leaving 12 bases between them. Germline assignment: CDR1 SGHRS and CDR2 YFSETQ. CDR3 amino acids: CASSLTGTSYNEQFF. The CDR3 DNA follows: TGCGCCAGCAGCCTGACAGGGACTTCCTACAATGAGCAGTTCTTC.

This sequence joins TRBV7-2 and TRBJ2-3; D ambiguous. V was trimmed by 5 bases and J by 1 base, leaving 10 bases between them. Germline V gives CDR1 SGHTA, CDR2 FQGNSA. The CDR3 sequence is 14 residues long. CDR3 amino acids: CASSMVRGTDTQYF. Here the CDR3 DNA reads TGTGCCAGCAGCATGGTCCGGGGCACAGATACGCAGTATTTT.